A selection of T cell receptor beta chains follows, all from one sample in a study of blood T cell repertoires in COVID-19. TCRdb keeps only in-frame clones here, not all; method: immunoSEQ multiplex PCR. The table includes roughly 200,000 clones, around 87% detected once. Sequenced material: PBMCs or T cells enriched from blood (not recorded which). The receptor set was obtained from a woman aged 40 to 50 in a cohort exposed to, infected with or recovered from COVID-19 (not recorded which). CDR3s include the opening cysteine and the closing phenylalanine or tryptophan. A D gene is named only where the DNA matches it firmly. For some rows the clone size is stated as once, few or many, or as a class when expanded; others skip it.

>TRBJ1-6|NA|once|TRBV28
CASSFSPSSYNSPLHF
TGTGCCAGCAGTTTTTCGCCCAGCTCCTATAATTCACCCCTCCACTTT
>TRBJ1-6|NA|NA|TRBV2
CASTVISYNSPLHF
TGTGCCAGCACAGTTATCTCCTATAATTCACCCCTCCACTTT
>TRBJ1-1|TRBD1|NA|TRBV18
CASSPRGVGQGTEAFF
TGTGCCAGCTCACCACGGGGTGTGGGACAGGGAACTGAAGCTTTCTTT
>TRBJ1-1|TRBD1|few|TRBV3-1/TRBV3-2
CASSQGGQGYTEAFF
TGTGCCAGCAGCCAGGGGGGACAGGGTTACACTGAAGCTTTCTTT
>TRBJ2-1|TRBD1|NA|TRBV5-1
CASIGTGGYNEQFF
TGCGCCAGCATCGGGACAGGGGGTTACAATGAGCAGTTCTTC
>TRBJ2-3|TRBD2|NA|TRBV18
CASSPPAGVSDTQYF
TGTGCCAGCTCACCACCGGCGGGAGTCTCAGATACGCAGTATTTT
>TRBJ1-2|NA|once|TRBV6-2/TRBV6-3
CASSELHTRGYTF
TGTGCCAGCAGTGAGTTACATACGCGGGGCTACACCTTC
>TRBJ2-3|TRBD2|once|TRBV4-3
CASSQDRGLDGDTQYF
TGCGCCAGCAGCCAAGATAGAGGACTAGATGGAGATACGCAGTATTTT
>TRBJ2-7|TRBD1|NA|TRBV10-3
CAISTSRDRVSYEQYF
TGTGCCATCAGTACGTCCCGGGACAGGGTCTCCTACGAGCAGTACTTC
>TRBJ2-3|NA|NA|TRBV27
CASSLGGDTQYF
TGTGCCAGCAGTTTAGGGGGCGATACGCAGTATTTT
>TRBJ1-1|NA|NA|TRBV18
CASSVTRSQANTEAFF
TGTGCCAGCTCAGTTACGCGAAGCCAGGCCAACACTGAAGCTTTCTTT
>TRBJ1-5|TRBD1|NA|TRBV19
CASSINTGGQPQHF
TGTGCCAGTAGTATTAATACAGGGGGTCAGCCCCAGCATTTT
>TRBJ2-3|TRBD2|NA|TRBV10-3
CAIREDSGRATDTQYF
TGTGCCATCAGAGAAGATAGCGGGAGGGCCACAGATACGCAGTATTTT
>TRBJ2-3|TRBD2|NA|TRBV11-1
CASSLRTSGRTDTQYF
TGTGCCAGCAGCCTGAGGACTAGCGGGCGCACAGATACGCAGTATTTT
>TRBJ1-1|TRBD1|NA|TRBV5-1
CASSRGTGGFGNTEAFF
TGCGCCAGCAGCAGGGGGACAGGGGGCTTTGGGAACACTGAAGCTTTCTTT
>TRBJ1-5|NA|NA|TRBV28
CAHSDTTAKYSNQPQHF
TGTGCCCACAGCGACACGACAGCGAAATATAGCAATCAGCCCCAGCATTTT
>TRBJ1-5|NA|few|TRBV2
CASSEERNQPQHF
TGTGCCAGCAGTGAAGAGAGAAATCAGCCCCAGCATTTT
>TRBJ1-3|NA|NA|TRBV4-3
CASSRRFGEGAVNTIYF
NA
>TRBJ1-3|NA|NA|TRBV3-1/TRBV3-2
CASSTTYSTYTIYF
TGTGCCAGCAGCACCACCTATAGCACATACACCATATATTTT
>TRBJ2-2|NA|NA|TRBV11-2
CASSSLPKSGELFF
TGTGCCAGCAGCTCACTCCCCAAATCCGGGGAGCTGTTTTTT
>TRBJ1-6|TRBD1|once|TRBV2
CASWTGTGNSPLHF
TGTGCCAGCTGGACAGGGACGGGTAATTCACCCCTCCACTTT
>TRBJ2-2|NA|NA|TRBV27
CASRFGGLVGELFF
TGTGCCAGCAGATTTGGAGGGCTGGTCGGGGAGCTGTTTTTT
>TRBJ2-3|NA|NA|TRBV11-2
CASSLEFGMRHTQYF
TGTGCCAGCAGCTTAGAGTTCGGAATGAGGCATACGCAGTATTTT
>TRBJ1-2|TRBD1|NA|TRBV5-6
CASSSGVGDRDLQRGYTF
TGTGCCAGCAGCTCGGGGGTCGGGGACAGGGACCTACAGAGGGGCTACACCTTC
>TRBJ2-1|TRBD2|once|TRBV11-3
CASSPTSGRASRNNEQFF
TGTGCCAGCAGTCCGACTAGCGGGAGGGCTTCGCGGAACAATGAGCAGTTCTTC
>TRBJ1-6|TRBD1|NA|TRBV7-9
CASSWAVGTGTSPLHF
TGTGCCAGCAGCTGGGCCGTTGGGACAGGGACTTCACCCCTCCACTTT
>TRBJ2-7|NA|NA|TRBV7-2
CASSLTRDEQYF
TGTGCCAGCAGCTTAACCAGGGACGAGCAGTACTTC
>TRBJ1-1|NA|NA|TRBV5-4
CASSLRGGNTEAFF
TGTGCCAGCAGCTTAAGGGGCGGGAACACTGAAGCTTTCTTT
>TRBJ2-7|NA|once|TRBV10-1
CASSGDSYEQYF
TGCGCCAGCTCGGGAGATTCCTACGAGCAGTACTTC
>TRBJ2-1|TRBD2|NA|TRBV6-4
CASGTGLAGVNRICQFF
TGTGCCAGCGGAACGGGACTAGCGGGAGTCAATAGAATATGTCAGTTCTTC
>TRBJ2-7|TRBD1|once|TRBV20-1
CSASRDRSTYEQYF
TGCAGTGCTAGTCGGGACAGGTCTACCTACGAGCAGTACTTC
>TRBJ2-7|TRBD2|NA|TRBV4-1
CASSQAGTSGVYEQYF
TGCGCCAGCAGCCAAGCTGGGACTAGCGGAGTCTACGAGCAGTACTTC
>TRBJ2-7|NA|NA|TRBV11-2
CASSSTTGWEQYF
TGTGCCAGCAGCTCTACTACAGGATGGGAGCAGTACTTC
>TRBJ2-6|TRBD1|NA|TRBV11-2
CASSFPGGTGANVLTF
TGTGCCAGCAGCTTCCCAGGGGGCACTGGGGCCAACGTCCTGACTTTC
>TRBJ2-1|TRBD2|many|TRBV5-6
CASSFSSGRAWNEQFF
TGTGCCAGCAGCTTCTCGAGCGGGAGGGCCTGGAATGAGCAGTTCTTC
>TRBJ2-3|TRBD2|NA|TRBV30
CAWSVYRLAGDGYADTQYF
TGTGCCTGGAGTGTATACCGACTAGCGGGAGACGGTTATGCAGATACGCAGTATTTT
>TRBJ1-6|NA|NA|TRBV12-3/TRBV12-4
CASSFTGNSPLHF
TGTGCCAGCAGTTTTACGGGAAATTCACCCCTCCACTTT
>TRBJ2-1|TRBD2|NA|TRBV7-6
CASSGGTSGRGEQFF
TGTGCCAGCAGCGGCGGGACTAGCGGGCGGGGTGAGCAGTTCTTC
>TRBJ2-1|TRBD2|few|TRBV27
CASSFLRGGLRDEQFF
TGTGCCAGCAGTTTTCTTCGGGGGGGCCTGAGGGATGAGCAGTTCTTC
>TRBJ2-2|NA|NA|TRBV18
CASSPQGLRNTGELFF
TGTGCCAGCTCACCACAGGGGCTGCGAAACACCGGGGAGCTGTTTTTT
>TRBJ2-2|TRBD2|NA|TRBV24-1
CATSDFTSVTGELFF
TGTGCCACCAGTGATTTCACTAGCGTCACCGGGGAGCTGTTTTTT
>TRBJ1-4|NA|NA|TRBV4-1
CASSPFDSAPNEKLFF
TGCGCCAGCAGCCCCTTCGACAGTGCCCCGAATGAAAAACTGTTTTTT